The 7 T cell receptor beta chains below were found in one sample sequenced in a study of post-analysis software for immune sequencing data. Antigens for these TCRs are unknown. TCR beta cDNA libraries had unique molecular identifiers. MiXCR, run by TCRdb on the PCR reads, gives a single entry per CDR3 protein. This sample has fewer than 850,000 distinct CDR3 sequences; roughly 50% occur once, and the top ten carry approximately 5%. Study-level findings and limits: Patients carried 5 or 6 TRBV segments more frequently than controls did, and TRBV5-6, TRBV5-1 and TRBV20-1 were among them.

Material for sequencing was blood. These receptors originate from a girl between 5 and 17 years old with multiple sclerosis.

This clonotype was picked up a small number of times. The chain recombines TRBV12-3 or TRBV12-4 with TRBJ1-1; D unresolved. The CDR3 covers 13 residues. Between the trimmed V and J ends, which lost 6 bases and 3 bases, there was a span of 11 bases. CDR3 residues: CASRDGVDTEAFF. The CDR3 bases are TGTGCCAGCAGGGACGGAGTGGACACTGAAGCTTTCTTT.

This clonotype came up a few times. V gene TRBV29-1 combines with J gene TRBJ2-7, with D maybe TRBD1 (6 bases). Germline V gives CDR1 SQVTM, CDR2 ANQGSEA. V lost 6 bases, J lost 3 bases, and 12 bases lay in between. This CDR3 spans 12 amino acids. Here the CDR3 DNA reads TGCAGCGTCCAGGGGTGGGGCTACGAGCAGTACTTC. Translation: CSVQGWGYEQYF.

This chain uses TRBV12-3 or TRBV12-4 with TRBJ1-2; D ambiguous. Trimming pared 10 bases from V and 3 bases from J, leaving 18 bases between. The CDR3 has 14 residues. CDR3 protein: CATRTRWSDYGYTF. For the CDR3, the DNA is TGTGCCACTAGGACCAGGTGGAGCGACTATGGCTACACCTTC.

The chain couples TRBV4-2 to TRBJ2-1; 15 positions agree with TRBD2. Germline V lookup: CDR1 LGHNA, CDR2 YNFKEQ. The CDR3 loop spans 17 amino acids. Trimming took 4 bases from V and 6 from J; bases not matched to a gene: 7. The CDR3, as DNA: TGTGCCAGCAGCCTCGGACTAGCGGGAGGGCCGGGCAATGAGCAGTTCTTC. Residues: CASSLGLAGGPGNEQFF.

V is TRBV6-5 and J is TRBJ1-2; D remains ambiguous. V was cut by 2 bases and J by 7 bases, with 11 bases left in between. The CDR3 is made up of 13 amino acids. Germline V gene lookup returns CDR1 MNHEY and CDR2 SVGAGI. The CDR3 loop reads CASSYNEGSGYTF. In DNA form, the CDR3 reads TGTGCCAGCAGTTACAATGAAGGGTCTGGCTACACCTTC.

CDR3 DNA sequence: TGTGCCAGCAGTTACTGGAACACCGGGACAGGGAACAATGAGCAGTTCTTC. Translated, it gives CASSYWNTGTGNNEQFF. The chain links TRBV6-5 to TRBJ2-1, with 9 nucleotides matching TRBD1. The CDR3 extends over 17 amino acids. The germline gives CDR1 MNHEY, CDR2 SVGAGI. With 1 base clipped from V and 5 bases from J, the junction kept 9 bases outside the gene matches.

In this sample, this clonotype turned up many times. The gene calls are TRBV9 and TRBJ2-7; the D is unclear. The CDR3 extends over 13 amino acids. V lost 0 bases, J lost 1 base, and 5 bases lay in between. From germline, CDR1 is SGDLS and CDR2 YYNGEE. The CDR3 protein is CASSVGDSYEQYF. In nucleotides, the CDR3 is TGTGCCAGCAGCGTAGGGGATTCCTACGAGCAGTACTTC.